This T cell receptor (beta chain) originates from a study of T cells in Graves' hyperthyroidism and ophthalmopathy (dated 2019 in TCRdb). At the level of the whole study: Peripheral blood samples were taken at the time of initial diagnosis, prior to any treatment. TCR V-J signatures able to tell the groups apart were searched for in a discovery cohort of 90 to 100 patients, of whom roughly 42 had Graves' ophthalmopathy and around 58 had stable Graves' hyperthyroidism. After blood sampling, hyperthyroidism patients were treated with methimazole at a starting dose of 30 mg daily, and ophthalmopathy patients were treated with high-dose intravenous methylprednisolone. Prospective prediction of ophthalmopathy was tested in an independent validation cohort consisting of some 19 hyperthyroidism patients and approximately 16 patients who later progressed to ophthalmopathy. The 100 or so discovery patients were randomly divided into training and test sets at a 7:3 ratio. The paper describes TCR Vbeta CDR3 sequencing of 140 or so peripheral blood samples, made up of under 50 ophthalmopathy patients, 70 to 75 hyperthyroidism patients and about 17 progressor patients. The study also compared thyroid tissue and blood T-cell repertoires from 6 or 7 Graves' hyperthyroidism patients. General conclusions and limits of the study: Most expanded thyroid clonotypes (frequency above 0.001) were also detected in blood, a finding suggesting that blood repertoires may reflect thyroid immune responses. Sample size was not statistically predetermined, and investigators were not blinded to group allocation. A model built on a 13 V-J signature distinguished ophthalmopathy from stable hyperthyroidism, reaching 85% to 90% sensitivity and 81.08% specificity in cross-validation and 80%/75% in testing. In validation, the model predicted progression to ophthalmopathy a median of roughly 6.1 months before onset, with about 67% sensitivity and almost 75% specificity.

CDR1 MNHEY and CDR2 SVGEGT are derived from the germline V gene. From the cysteine up to the phenylalanine, the CDR3 has a length of 17 residues. The entry retains the CDR3 DNA only, 51 bases that are in frame from base 1. This clonotype came up many times. Which antigen it targets is not known. The junction and the germline gene differ at one end; a read error may be behind it. Ophthalmopathy patients had moderately to severely active disease, Clinical Activity Score of at least 3, NOSPECS grade of at least 4, and duration under 3 months. Exclusion was applied to patients with uncontrolled infections, other autoimmune diseases, pregnancy or lactation. Diagnoses relied on clinical symptoms, serum thyroxine and TRAb, thyroid ultrasound and orbital computed tomography. Ficoll-Paque density gradient centrifugation was used to isolate PBMCs from under 11 ml of fresh peripheral blood. Total RNA was extracted with Trizol reagent, and quality was checked on an Agilent 2100 Bioanalyzer.

The TCR beta CDR3 regions were amplified from the RNA transcripts. For the first round of RT-PCR on the TCR CDR3, the HTBI primer set was used together with the Qiagen OneStep RT-PCR kit. The libraries were constructed in a second round of multiplex PCR and then size-selected and purified. Paired-end sequencing of the libraries was performed with 100 bp reads on an Illumina HiSeq2000. As for how the authors treated the data: SOAPnuke was used to process the raw data, throwing out any read that contained adapters or uncalled bases, had a mean Phred below 15, or lacked an exact constant-primer or identifier match. High-quality paired reads were merged with COPE v1.2.5, and unique nucleotide sequences were defined as clonotypes. MiTCR v1.1 was used to align clonotypes to the IMGT TRBV, TRBD and TRBJ reference segments. The analysis included only V-J combinations with a frequency above 0.0001, which together covered more than 98% of the repertoires. The TCS score was defined as the ratio of F50 (clonal expansion) to E x V (chaos), calculated using BLOSUM62-based TCRdist between CDR3 peptides within each V-J. Welch's t-statistics and random forest reduced around 520 V-J features to around 14, which were used in a naive Bayes classifier (R e1071). The Morisita-Horn index was used to measure how similar the thyroid and blood repertoires were. TCRdb itself trimmed the public reads at Q25 with fastp, ran MiXCR and retained productive beta chains. Rows merge per CDR3 protein into single entries with the most common DNA and genes. TCRdb assigned the V and J calls; the authors' analysis was not used. The sample has roughly 560,000 distinct CDR3 sequences on record, approximately 15% of them singletons. The ten largest clones capture 4.3% of the sample.

The TCR comes from a woman aged 40 to 49 with Graves' ophthalmopathy. The sample taken for sequencing was blood. This chain joins TRBV6-2 or TRBV6-3 to TRBJ2-7; TRBD2 fits 9 bases in the junction. The DNA reads as follows: TGTGCCAGCAGCCGCGACGGGGCGGGAGGGTCCTCCCACGAGCAGTACTTC. Its translation is CASSRDGAGGSSHEQYF.